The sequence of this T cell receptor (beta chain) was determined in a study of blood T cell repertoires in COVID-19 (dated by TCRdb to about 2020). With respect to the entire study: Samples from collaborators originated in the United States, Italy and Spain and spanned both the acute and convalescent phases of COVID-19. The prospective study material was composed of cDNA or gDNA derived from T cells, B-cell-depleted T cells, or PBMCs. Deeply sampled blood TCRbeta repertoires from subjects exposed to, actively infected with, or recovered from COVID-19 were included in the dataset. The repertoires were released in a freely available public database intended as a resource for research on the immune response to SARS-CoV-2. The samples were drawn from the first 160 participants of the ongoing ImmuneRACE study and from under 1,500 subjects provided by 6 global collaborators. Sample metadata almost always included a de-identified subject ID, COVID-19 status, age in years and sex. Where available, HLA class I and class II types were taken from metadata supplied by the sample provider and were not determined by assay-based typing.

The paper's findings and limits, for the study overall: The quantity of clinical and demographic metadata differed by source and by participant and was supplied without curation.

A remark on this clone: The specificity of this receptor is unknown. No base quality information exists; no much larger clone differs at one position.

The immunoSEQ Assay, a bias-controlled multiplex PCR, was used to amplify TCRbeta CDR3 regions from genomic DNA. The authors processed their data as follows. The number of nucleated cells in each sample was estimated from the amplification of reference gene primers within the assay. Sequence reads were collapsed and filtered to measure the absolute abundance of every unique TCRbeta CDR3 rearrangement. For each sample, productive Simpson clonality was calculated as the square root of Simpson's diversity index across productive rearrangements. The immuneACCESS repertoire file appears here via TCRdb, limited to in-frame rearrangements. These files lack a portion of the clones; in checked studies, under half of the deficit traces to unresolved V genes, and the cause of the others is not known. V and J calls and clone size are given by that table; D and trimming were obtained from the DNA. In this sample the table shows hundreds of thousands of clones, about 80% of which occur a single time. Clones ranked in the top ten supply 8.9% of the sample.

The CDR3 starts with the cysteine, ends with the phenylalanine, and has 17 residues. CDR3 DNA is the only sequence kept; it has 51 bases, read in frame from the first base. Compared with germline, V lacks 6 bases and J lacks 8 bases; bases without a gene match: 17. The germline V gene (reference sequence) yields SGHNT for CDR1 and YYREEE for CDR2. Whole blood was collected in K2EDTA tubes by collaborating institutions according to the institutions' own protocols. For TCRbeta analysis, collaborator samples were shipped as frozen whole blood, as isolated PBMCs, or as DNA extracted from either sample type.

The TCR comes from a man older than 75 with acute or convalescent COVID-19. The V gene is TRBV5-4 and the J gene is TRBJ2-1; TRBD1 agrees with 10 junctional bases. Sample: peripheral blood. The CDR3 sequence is CASTRTGTGDAGDEQFF. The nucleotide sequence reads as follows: TGTGCCAGCACCAGAACAGGGACAGGGGATGCCGGGGATGAGCAGTTCTTC.